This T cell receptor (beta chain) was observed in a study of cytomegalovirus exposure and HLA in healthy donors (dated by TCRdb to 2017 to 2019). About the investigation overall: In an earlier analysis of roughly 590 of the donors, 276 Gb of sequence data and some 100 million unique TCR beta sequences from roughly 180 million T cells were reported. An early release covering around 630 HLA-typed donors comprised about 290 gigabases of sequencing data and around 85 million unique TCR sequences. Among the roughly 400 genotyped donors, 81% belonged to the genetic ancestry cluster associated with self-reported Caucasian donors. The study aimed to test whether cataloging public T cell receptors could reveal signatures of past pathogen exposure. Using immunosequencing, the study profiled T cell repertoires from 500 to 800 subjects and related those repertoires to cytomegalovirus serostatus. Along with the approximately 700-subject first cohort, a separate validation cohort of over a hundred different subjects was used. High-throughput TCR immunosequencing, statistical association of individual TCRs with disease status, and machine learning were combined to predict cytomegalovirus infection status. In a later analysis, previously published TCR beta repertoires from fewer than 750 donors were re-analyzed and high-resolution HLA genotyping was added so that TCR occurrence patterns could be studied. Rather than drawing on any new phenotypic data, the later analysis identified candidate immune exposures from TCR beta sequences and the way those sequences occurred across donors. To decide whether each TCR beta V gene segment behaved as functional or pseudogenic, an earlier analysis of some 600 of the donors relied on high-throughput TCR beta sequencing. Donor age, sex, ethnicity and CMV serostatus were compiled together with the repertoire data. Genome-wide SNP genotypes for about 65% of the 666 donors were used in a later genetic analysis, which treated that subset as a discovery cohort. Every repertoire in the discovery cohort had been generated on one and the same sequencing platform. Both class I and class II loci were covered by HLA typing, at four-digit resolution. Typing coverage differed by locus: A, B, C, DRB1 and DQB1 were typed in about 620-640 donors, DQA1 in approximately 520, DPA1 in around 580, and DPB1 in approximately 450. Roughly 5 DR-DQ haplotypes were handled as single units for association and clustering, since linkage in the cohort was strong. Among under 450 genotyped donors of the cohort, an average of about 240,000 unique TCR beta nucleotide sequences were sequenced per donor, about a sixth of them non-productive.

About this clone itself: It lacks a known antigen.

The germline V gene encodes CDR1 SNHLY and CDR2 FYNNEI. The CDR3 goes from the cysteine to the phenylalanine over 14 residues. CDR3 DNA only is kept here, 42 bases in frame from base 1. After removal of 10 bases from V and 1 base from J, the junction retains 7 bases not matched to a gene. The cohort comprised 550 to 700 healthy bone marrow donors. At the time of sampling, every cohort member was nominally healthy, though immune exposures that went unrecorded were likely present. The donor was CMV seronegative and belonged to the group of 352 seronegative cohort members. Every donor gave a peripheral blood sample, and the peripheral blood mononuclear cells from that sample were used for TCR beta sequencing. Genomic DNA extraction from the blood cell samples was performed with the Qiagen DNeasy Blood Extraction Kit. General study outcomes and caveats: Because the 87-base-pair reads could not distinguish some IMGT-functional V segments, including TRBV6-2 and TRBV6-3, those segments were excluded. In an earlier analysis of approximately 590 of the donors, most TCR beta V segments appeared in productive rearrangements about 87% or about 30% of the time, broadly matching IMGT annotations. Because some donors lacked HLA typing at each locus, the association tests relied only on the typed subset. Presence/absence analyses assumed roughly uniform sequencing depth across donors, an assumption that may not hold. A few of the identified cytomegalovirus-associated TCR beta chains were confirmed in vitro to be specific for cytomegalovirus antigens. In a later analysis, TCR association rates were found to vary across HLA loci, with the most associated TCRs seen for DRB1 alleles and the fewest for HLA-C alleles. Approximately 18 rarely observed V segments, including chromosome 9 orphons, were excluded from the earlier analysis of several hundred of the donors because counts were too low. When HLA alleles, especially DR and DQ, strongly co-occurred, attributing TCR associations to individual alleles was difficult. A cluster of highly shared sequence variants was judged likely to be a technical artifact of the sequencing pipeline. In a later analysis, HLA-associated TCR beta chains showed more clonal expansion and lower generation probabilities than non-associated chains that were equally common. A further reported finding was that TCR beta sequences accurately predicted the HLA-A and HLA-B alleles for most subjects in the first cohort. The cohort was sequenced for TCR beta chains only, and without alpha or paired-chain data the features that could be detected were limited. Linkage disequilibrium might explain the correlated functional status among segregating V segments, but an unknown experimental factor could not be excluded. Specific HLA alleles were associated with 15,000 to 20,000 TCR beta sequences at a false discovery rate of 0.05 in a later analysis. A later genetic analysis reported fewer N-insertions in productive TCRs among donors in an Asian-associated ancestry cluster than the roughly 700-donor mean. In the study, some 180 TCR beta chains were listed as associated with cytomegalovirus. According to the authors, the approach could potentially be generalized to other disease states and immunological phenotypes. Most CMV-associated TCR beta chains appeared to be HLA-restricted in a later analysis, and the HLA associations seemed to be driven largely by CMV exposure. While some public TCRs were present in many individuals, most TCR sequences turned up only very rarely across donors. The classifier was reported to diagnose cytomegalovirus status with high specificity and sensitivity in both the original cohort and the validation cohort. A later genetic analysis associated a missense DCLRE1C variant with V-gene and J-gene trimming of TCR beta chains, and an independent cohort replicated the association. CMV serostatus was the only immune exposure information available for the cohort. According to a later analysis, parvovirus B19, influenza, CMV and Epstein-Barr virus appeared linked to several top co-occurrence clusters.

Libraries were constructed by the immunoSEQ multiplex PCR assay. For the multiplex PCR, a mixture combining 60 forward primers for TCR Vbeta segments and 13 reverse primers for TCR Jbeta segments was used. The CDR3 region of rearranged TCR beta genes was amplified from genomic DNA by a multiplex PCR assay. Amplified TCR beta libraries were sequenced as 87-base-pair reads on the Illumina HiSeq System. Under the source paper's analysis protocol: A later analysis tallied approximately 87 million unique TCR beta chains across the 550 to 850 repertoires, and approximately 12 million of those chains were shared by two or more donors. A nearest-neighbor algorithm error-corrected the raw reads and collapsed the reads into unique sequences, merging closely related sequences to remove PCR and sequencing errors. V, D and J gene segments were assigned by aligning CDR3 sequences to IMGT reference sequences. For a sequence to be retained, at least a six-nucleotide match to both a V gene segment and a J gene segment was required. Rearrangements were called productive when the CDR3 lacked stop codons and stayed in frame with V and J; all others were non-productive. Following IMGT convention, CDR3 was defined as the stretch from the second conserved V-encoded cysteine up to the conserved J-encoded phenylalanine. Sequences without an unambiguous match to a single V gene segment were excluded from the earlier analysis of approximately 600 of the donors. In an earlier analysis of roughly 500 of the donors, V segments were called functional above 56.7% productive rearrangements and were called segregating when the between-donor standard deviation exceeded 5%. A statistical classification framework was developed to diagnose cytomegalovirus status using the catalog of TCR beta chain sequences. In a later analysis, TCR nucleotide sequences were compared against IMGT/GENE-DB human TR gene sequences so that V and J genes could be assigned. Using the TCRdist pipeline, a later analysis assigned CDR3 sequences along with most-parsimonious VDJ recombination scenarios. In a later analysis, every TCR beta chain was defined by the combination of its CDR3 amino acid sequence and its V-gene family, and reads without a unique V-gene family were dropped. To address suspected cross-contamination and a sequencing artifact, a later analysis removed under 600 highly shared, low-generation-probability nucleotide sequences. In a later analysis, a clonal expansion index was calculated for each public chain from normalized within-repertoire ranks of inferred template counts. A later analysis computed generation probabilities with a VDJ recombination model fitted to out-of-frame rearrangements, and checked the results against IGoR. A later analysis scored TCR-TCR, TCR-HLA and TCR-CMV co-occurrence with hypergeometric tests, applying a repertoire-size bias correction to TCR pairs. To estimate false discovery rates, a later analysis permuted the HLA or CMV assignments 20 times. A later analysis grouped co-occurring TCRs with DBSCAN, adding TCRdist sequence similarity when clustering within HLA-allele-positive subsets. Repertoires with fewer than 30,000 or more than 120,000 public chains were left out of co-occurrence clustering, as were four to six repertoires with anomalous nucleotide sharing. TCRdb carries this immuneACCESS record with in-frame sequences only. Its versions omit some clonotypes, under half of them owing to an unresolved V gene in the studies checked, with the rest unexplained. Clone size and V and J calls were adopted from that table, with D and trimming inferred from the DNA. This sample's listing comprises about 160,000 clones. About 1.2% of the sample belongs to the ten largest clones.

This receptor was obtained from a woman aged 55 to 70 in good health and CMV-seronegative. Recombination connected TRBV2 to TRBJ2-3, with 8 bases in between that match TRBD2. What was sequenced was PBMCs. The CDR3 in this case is CATIRREGTDTQYF. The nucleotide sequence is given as TGTGCCACCATCCGGCGGGAGGGCACAGATACGCAGTATTTT.